This T cell receptor beta chain was sequenced for a study of CD8 T cells in Susac syndrome. Study as a whole: When their blood was taken, the Susac syndrome patients had either not yet had any therapy, were taking corticosteroids, or were taking intravenous immunoglobulin alone.

From blood CD8+ and CD4+ T cells, TCR beta sequences were generated. Each Susac syndrome patient had definite or probable disease by recently defined criteria. The CDR3 runs to 13 residues. Between the trimmed V and J ends, which lost 4 bases and 5 bases, there was a span of 8 bases. CDR1 and CDR2 (germline): ENHRY, SYGVKD. The RNA, 0.5 to 1 ug, was put through reverse transcription using random hexamers. MiXCR, applied by TCRdb to the immunoSEQ multiplex PCR reads, yields one record per CDR3 protein. The profile shows under 150,000 distinct CDR3 sequences, over 90% of them singletons. The receptor was isolated from a human donor with Susac syndrome. The chain is built from TRBV10-3 and TRBJ2-2, with D possibly matching TRBD2 (6 bases). Sequencing used CD4+ T cells from PBMCs. The CDR3 region is CAISAAGTGELFF. The CDR3 coding sequence is TGTGCCATCAGTGCTGCGGGAACCGGGGAGCTGTTTTTT.